What follows is one T cell receptor beta chain and its context. The data were taken from a study of blood T cell repertoires in COVID-19. Study details: Samples representing acute and convalescent COVID-19 were sourced from the United States, Italy and Spain. The cDNA or gDNA used as material had been derived from T cells, B-cell-depleted T cells, or PBMCs.

The Seattle patients, enrolled during active infection, were followed longitudinally. As originally analysed: Nucleated cell counts were estimated from reference gene primer amplification. Libraries were prepared by immunoSEQ multiplex PCR; TCRdb keeps only in-frame clonotypes and omits some of them. V and J calls and clone size are copied from that table; D and trimming were computed from the DNA. The top ten hold 3.5% to 4.5% of the sample, which has about 120,000 clones, 90% seen once. The V end was cut by 1 base, the J end by 0 bases, with 13 bases between. CDR3 size: 17 residues. CDR1 and CDR2 from the germline V gene are LGHNA and YSLEER.

The receptor was derived from a woman aged 60 to 75 with COVID-19, enrolled during active disease. This chain connects TRBV4-3 to TRBJ1-3; D ambiguous. Material: peripheral blood. CDR3 sequence (DNA): TGCGCCAGCAGCCAAGGGCGGGTTCCGAACTCTGGAAACACCATATATTTT. Amino acids: CASSQGRVPNSGNTIYF.